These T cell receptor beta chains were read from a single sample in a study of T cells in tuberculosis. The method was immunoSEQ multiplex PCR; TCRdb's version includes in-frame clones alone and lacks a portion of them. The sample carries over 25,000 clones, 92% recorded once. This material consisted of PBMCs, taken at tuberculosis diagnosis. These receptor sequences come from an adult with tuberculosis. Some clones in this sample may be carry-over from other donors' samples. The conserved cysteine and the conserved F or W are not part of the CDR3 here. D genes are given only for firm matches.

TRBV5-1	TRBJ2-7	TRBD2	ASSLIAGESYEQY
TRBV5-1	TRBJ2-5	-	ASSFATGQETQY
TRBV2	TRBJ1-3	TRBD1	ASSPRGLSSGNTIY
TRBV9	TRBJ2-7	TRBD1	ASSFTGDEQY
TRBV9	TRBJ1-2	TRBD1	ASSPQDRGHRHYGYT
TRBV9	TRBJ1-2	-	ASSIDMLDYGYT
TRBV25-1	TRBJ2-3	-	ASSAFGTDTQY
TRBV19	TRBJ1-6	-	ASSIRTTAFNSPLH
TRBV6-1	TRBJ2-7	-	ATTRETAYEQY
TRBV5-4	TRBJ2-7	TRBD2	ASSGGLATDEQY
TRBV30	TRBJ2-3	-	AWRKRETADTQY
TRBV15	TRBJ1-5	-	ATSLGGGGQPQH
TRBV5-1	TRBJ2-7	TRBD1	ASRGQASSYEQY
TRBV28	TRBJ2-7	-	ASSTRQGRAD
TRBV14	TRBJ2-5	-	ASSLQETQY
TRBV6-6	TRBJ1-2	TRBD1	ASTRTGAGYT
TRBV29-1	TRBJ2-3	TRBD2	SVAAGGTTDTQY
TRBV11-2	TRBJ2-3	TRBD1	ASSSPRGLIWDTQY
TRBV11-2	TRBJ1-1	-	ASSPGQATEAF
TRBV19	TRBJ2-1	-	ASRMTSSEQF
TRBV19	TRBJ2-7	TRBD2	ASSYSGGLYEQY
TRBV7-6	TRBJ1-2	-	ASSLADSHGYT
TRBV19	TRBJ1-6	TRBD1	ASSVQGAHIPLH
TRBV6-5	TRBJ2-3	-	ASNRGGATDTQY
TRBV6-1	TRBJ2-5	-	ASIYESGVQETQY
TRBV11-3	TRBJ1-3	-	ASSHYRYGNTIY
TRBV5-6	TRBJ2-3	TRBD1	ASSLEGQGAGDTQY
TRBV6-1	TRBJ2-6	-	ASSEGATGANVLT
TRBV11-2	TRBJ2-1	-	ASSLEWGAYNEQF
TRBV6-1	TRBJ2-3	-	ASSEAGATQY
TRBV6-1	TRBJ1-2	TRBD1	ASSEQTGQWVYGYT